The entry below describes one T cell receptor (beta chain). The antigen remains unidentified. Profiling relied on immunoSEQ multiplex PCR, and the TCRdb table lists in-frame clones only, not all of them. The sample records fewer than 150,000 clones, 88% being singletons. These data originate in a study of cytomegalovirus exposure and HLA in healthy donors. Study observations and caveats: The study labeled 150 to 200 TCR beta chains cytomegalovirus-associated.

Looked up from germline, CDR1 is SGHTA and CDR2 is FQGNSA. V lost 7 bases and J lost 4; bases outside the gene matches: 10. This CDR3 comprises 15 residues. The chain combines TRBV7-2 with TRBJ2-3; 8 nucleotides align to TRBD2. The receptor comes from a man aged 25 to 45 in good health and CMV-seronegative. Material for sequencing was PBMCs. The CDR3 nucleotides read TGTGCCAGCACCCTCTCGGGACTAGGGGCAGATACGCAGTATTTT. The encoded protein is CASTLSGLGADTQYF. Looking up the rest from reference TRBV7-2 and TRBJ2-3 gives the full variable domain: GAGVSQSPSNKVTEKGKDVELRCDPISGHTALYWYRQSLGQGLEFLIYFQGNSAPDKSGLPSDRFSAERTGGSVSTLTIQRTQQEDSAVYLCASTLSGLGADTQYFGPGTRLTVL.